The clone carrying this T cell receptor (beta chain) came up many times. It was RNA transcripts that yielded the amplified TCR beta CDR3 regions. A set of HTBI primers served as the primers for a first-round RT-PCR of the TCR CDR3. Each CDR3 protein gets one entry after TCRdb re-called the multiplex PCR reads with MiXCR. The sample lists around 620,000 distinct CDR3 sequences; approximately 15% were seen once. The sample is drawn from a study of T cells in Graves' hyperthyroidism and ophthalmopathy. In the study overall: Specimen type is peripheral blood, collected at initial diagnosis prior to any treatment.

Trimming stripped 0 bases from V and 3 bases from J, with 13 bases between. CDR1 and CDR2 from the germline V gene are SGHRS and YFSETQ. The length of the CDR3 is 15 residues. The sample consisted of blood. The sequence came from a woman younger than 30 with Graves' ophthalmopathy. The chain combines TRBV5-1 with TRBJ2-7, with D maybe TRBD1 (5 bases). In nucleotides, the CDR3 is TGCGCCAGCAGCTTGGCACAGGCGAACGGCTACGAGCAGTACTTC. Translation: CASSLAQANGYEQYF.